A single count supports the clone carrying this T cell receptor (beta chain). TCRdb's copy holds only in-frame clones and misses some; the assay was immunoSEQ multiplex PCR. The table has under 170,000 clones, about 86% seen once; the top ten hold around 3.3%. This specimen comes from a study of blood T cell repertoires in COVID-19. The CDR3 contains 14 residues. Germline CDR1 reads SGDLS; CDR2 reads YYNGEE. V was clipped by 0 bases and J by 0 bases, with 4 bases between them. The specimen was peripheral blood. This sequence was found in a man in his 70s with acute or convalescent COVID-19. The chain is built from TRBV9 and TRBJ1-3, with D hard to call. The CDR3 region is CASSVASSGNTIYF. CDR3 DNA sequence: TGTGCCAGCAGCGTAGCGAGCTCTGGAAACACCATATATTTT.